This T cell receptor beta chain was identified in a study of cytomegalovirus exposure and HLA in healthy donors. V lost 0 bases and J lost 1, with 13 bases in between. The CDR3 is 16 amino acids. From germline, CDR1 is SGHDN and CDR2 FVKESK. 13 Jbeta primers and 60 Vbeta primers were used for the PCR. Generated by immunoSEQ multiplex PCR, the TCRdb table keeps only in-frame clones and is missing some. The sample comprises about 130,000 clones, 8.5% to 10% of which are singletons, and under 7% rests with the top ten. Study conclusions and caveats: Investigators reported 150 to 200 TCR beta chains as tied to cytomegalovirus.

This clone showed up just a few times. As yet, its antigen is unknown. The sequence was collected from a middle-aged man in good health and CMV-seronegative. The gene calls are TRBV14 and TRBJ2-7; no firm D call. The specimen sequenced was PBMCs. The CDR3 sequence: CASSQEETLFSYEQYF. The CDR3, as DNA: TGTGCCAGCAGCCAAGAAGAGACACTGTTTTCCTACGAGCAGTACTTC. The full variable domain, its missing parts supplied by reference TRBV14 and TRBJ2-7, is EAGVTQFPSHSVIEKGQTVTLRCDPISGHDNLYWYRRVMGKEIKFLLHFVKESKQDESGMPNNRFLAERTGGTYSTLKVQPAELEDSGVYFCASSQEETLFSYEQYFGPGTRLTVT.